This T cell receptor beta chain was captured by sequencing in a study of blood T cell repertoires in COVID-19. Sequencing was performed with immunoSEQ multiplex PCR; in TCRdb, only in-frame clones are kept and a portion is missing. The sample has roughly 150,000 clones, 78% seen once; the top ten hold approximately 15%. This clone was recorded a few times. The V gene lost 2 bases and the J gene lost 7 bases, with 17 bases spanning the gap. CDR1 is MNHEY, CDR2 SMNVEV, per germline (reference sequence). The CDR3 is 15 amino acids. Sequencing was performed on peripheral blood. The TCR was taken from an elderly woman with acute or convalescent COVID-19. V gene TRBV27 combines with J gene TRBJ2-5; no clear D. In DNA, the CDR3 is TGTGCCAGCAGTTTAAGTTCTACCCCAAGTGGGACCCAGTACTTC. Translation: CASSLSSTPSGTQYF.